This TCR beta chain stems from a study of cytomegalovirus exposure and HLA in healthy donors. The length of the CDR3 is 15 residues. J was trimmed by 5 bases and V by 6 bases; bases with no gene match: 10. CDR1 and CDR2 from the germline V gene are MDHEN and SYDVKM. PCR was performed using 60 Vbeta and 13 Jbeta primers. Sequencing was performed with immunoSEQ multiplex PCR; in TCRdb, only in-frame clones are kept and a portion is missing. The sample contains approximately 150,000 clones, around 80% of which appear only once. Specimen: PBMCs. This TCR derives from a man between 40 and 49 years old in good health and CMV-seronegative. The rearrangement links TRBV28 to TRBJ2-5; 9 nucleotides align to TRBD1. The CDR3 DNA reads as TGTGCCAGCAGGATAGATGGACAGGGGAGGGAGACCCAGTACTTC. It encodes CASRIDGQGRETQYF.